This T cell receptor (beta chain) was captured by sequencing in a study of blood T cell repertoires in COVID-19. Study-wide context: Material from acute and convalescent COVID-19 was sourced from the United States, Italy and Spain.

Data came from immunoSEQ multiplex PCR; TCRdb stores just in-frame clones and leaves some out. The sample holds around 37,000 clones; 80% to 90% are singletons and the top ten take around 1.6%. Seattle cases were enrolled at active infection and followed longitudinally. CDR1 LNHDA and CDR2 SQIVND come from the germline V gene (reference sequence). The CDR3 totals 15 residues. J lost 3 bases, V lost 3 bases, and 5 bases had no gene match. The receptor was derived from a man in his fifties or sixties with COVID-19, enrolled during active disease. The sample consisted of peripheral blood. This rearrangement joins TRBV19 to TRBJ1-5, with 7 bases aligning to TRBD1. CDR3 region: CASSILGQFNQPQHF. The CDR3 region has the DNA TGTGCCAGTAGTATTCTGGGACAGTTCAATCAGCCCCAGCATTTT.